A selection of T cell receptor beta chains follows, all from one sample in a study of T cell responses to AZD1222 COVID-19 vaccine. Sequencing used immunoSEQ multiplex PCR; TCRdb keeps in-frame clones, though not all of them. The sample carries fewer than 100,000 clones, roughly 89% recorded once. Sequenced here: peripheral blood, sampled 28 days after the second AZD1222 dose. These TCRs come from an adult who received the AZD1222 COVID-19 vaccine. Both conserved end residues are part of each CDR3. The D gene is left open where the match is weak. Clone size is stated in some rows and not others, as once, few, many or a class when expanded.

j_call | d_call | clone_size | v_call | cdr3_aa | cdr3_nt
TRBJ2-5 | TRBD1 | - | TRBV3-1/TRBV3-2 | CASSPDRVRETQYF | TGTGCCAGCAGCCCTGACAGGGTCAGAGAGACCCAGTACTTC
TRBJ1-4 | TRBD1 | - | TRBV4-3 | CASSQGTPGQLNEKLFF | TGCGCCAGCAGCCAAGGCACCCCGGGACAGCTTAATGAAAAACTGTTTTTT
TRBJ2-2 | - | - | TRBV19 | CASSSRQAETGELFF | TGTGCCAGTAGTAGCCGACAGGCCGAGACCGGGGAGCTGTTTTTT
TRBJ2-2 | - | medium-sized | TRBV19 | CASSIEGRNTGELFF | TGTGCCAGTAGTATAGAGGGTAGGAACACCGGGGAGCTGTTTTTT
TRBJ2-2 | - | - | TRBV7-8 | CASSFIGADTGELFF | TGTGCCAGCAGCTTCATAGGGGCGGACACCGGGGAGCTGTTTTTT
TRBJ2-6 | - | - | TRBV7-8 | CASSLGQHYSGANVLTF | TGTGCCAGCAGCTTAGGACAGCACTACTCTGGGGCCAACGTCCTGACTTTC
TRBJ1-6 | - | - | TRBV7-2 | CASSSPDGLSSYNSPLHF | TGTGCCAGCAGCTCTCCGGACGGTCTTAGCTCCTATAATTCACCCCTCCACTTT
TRBJ2-7 | - | - | TRBV19 | CASSSAGQIYEQYF | TGTGCCAGTAGTTCGGCGGGCCAGATATACGAGCAGTACTTC
TRBJ2-5 | TRBD1 | - | TRBV2 | CASSPDRGWETQYF | TGTGCCAGCAGTCCGGACAGGGGATGGGAGACCCAGTACTTC
TRBJ2-7 | - | - | TRBV5-1 | CASSFGTAVGEQYF | TGCGCCAGCAGCTTCGGGACGGCAGTAGGGGAGCAGTACTTC
TRBJ2-3 | TRBD2 | few | TRBV2 | CASSRDGRSTDTQYF | TGTGCCAGCAGTCGGGACGGGAGGAGCACAGATACGCAGTATTTT
TRBJ2-5 | - | - | TRBV3-1/TRBV3-2 | CASSQDLETQYF | TGTGCCAGCAGCCAAGATCTGGAGACCCAGTACTTC
TRBJ1-3 | - | - | TRBV9 | CASNEQGGNTIYF | TGTGCCAGCAACGAACAGGGTGGAAACACCATATATTTT
TRBJ2-2 | - | - | TRBV3-1/TRBV3-2 | CASSPANGELFF | TGTGCCAGCAGCCCCGCGAACGGGGAGCTGTTTTTT
TRBJ1-3 | - | - | TRBV2 | CASSETTYSGNTIYF | TGTGCCAGCAGTGAAACAACGTACTCTGGAAACACCATATATTTT
TRBJ1-2 | - | - | TRBV6-5 | CASSYVEVGGHGYTF | TGTGCCAGCAGTTACGTGGAAGTTGGGGGGCATGGCTACACCTTC
TRBJ2-5 | - | once | TRBV18 | CASSTFQETQYF | TGTGCCAGCTCAACCTTTCAAGAGACCCAGTACTTC
TRBJ1-2 | - | - | TRBV27 | CASMPLGGGFTF | TGTGCCAGCATGCCCCTCGGGGGGGGCTTCACCTTC
TRBJ1-4 | - | - | TRBV6-5 | CASSHDREKLFF | TGTGCCAGCAGCCATGACAGGGAAAAACTGTTTTTT
TRBJ1-6 | - | - | TRBV6-5 | CASSYSGPPLHF | TGTGCCAGCAGTTACTCAGGCCCACCCCTCCACTTT
TRBJ1-2 | - | - | TRBV6-5 | CASSTSGGEPYGYTF | TGTGCCAGCAGTACCTCCGGCGGGGAGCCGTATGGCTACACCTTC
TRBJ1-1 | - | - | TRBV11-2 | CASSLGSNRVKAFF | TGTGCCAGCAGCTTAGGATCAAACAGGGTGAAGGCTTTCTTT
TRBJ2-5 | - | few | TRBV29-1 | CSVGTARGTQYF | TGCAGCGTGGGGACGGCTCGGGGGACCCAGTACTTC
TRBJ2-2 | TRBD2 | once | TRBV7-9 | CASSSRGENTGELFF | TGTGCCAGCAGCTCCCGGGGGGAGAACACCGGGGAGCTGTTTTTT
TRBJ2-1 | - | - | TRBV4-3 | CASSQRDTDSYNEQFF | TGCGCCAGCAGCCAACGGGACACAGACTCCTACAATGAGCAGTTCTTC